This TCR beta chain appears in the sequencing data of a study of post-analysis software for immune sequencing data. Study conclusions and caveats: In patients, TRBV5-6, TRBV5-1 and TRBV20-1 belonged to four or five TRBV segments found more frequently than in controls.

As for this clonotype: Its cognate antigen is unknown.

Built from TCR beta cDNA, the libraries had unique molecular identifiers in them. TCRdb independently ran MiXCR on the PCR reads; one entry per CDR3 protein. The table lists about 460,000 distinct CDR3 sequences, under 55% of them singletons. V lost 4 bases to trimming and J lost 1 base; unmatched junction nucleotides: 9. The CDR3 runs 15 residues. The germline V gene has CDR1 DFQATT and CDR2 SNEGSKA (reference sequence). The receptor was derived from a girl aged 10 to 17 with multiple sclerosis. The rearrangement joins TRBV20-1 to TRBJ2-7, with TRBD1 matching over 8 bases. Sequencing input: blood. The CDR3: CSAKTVGQGSYEQYF. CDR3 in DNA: TGCAGTGCTAAGACGGTAGGACAGGGATCCTACGAGCAGTACTTC.